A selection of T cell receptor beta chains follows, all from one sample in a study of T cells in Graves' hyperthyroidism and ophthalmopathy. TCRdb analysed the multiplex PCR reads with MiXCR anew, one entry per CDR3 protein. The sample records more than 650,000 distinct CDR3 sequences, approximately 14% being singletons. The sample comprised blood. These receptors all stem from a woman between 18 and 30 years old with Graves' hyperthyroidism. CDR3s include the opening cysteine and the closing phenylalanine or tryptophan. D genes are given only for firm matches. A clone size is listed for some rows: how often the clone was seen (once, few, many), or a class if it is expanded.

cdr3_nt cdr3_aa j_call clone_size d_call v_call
TGTGCCAGCAGTTTACGGGACACTGAAGCTTTCTTT CASSLRDTEAFF TRBJ1-1 many - TRBV5-6
TGTGCCAGCAGTAAGTTGACAGGGTCCGGCAATGAGCAGTACTTC CASSKLTGSGNEQYF TRBJ2-7 - TRBD1 TRBV6-2/TRBV6-3
TGTGCCAGCAGACCAGGAGAATGGGAGACCCAGTACTTC CASRPGEWETQYF TRBJ2-5 many - TRBV12-3/TRBV12-4
TGTGCCTCAACGGGGGGCCCCGAGCAGTACTTC CASTGGPEQYF TRBJ2-7 many - TRBV11-2
TGCGCCAGCAGCCAGCGCGTCACGTCCTACTCCTACAATGAGCAGTTCTTC CASSQRVTSYSYNEQFF TRBJ2-1 few - TRBV4-1
TGTGCCAGCAGCTTAAGAGTCGAGACGGAACTAGTCTCTAGCTATGGCTACACCTTC CASSLRVETELVSSYGYTF TRBJ1-2 - - TRBV7-3
TGTGCCAGCAGCCCGCTCAAGGAATACAATGAGCAGTTCTTC CASSPLKEYNEQFF TRBJ2-1 many - TRBV7-8
TGTGCCAGTACCCCCCGGCCACCGAGAGCAACAACTAATGAAAAACTGTTTTTT CASTPRPPRATTNEKLFF TRBJ1-4 many - TRBV19
TGTGCCTGGAGTATCCGGTTCTCTGGGGCCAACGTCCTGACTTTC CAWSIRFSGANVLTF TRBJ2-6 - - TRBV30
TGTGCCAGCAGCGTAGACCCACTGCCAGGGAGGATTGATTCACCCCTCCACTTT CASSVDPLPGRIDSPLHF TRBJ1-6 few - TRBV9
TGTGCCAGCAGCTTCTCCGGCGTTGGGAACACTGAAGCTTTCTTT CASSFSGVGNTEAFF TRBJ1-1 - - TRBV7-8
TGTGCCACATCGGCAGGGAAGTCAAATACGCAGTATTTT CATSAGKSNTQYF TRBJ2-3 many - TRBV6-2/TRBV6-3
TGTGCCAGCAAGACAGAGAGAGTTAACTATGGCTACACCTTC CASKTERVNYGYTF TRBJ1-2 - - TRBV6-4
TGTGCCAGCAGCCCAGGGGGCCCGGGAGAGACCCAGTACTTC CASSPGGPGETQYF TRBJ2-5 - TRBD1 TRBV7-9
TGTGCCAGCAGACCCTTGACGGGACATTCCAATTCACCCCTCCACTTT CASRPLTGHSNSPLHF TRBJ1-6 many - TRBV11-2
TGTGCCAGTAGTATTCTGGGGCAGGAGACCCAGTACTTC CASSILGQETQYF TRBJ2-5 - - TRBV19
TGCGCCAGCAGCTTGCAAGGTAGCGGGAATGAGCAGTTCTTC CASSLQGSGNEQFF TRBJ2-1 - TRBD2 TRBV5-1
TGTGCCAGCAGTAACCCCGGGACAAGGGAAAACATTCAGTACTTC CASSNPGTRENIQYF TRBJ2-4 - - TRBV28
TGCAGCGTATCGGGACTAGCGGAATACTCCTACAATGAGCAGTTCTTC CSVSGLAEYSYNEQFF TRBJ2-1 - TRBD2 TRBV29-1
TGTGCCAGCAGCCGACCCCCGGAGACTGAAGCTTTCTTT CASSRPPETEAFF TRBJ1-1 many - TRBV13
TGTGCCAGCAGCTTAGAACGGCATACGCAGTATTTT CASSLERHTQYF TRBJ2-3 - - TRBV7-9
TGTGCCAGCTCACCACCGGGGACTAGCAAGTGGGAGACCCAGTACTTC CASSPPGTSKWETQYF TRBJ2-5 - TRBD2 TRBV18
TGCGCCAGCAGCCAAGAAGACGAGCAGTACTTC CASSQEDEQYF TRBJ2-7 many - TRBV4-1
TGTGCCAGCAACTTTGACAGGGGAGGTAACCAGCCCCAGCATTTT CASNFDRGGNQPQHF TRBJ1-5 many TRBD1 TRBV2
TGTGCCAGCAGCTCAAGACTAGCGACCGACACAGATACGCAGTATTTT CASSSRLATDTDTQYF TRBJ2-3 few TRBD2 TRBV7-8
TGTGCCAGCAGCACGGACAGGGGGCTGGACACCGGGGAGCTGTTTTTT CASSTDRGLDTGELFF TRBJ2-2 few TRBD1 TRBV6-2/TRBV6-3
TGTGCCACCAGCAGACATCCGGGGGAGGAGAACACTGAAGCTTTCTTT CATSRHPGEENTEAFF TRBJ1-1 - - TRBV15
TGTGCCAGCAGCTGGAAGCCTGGTACTAGCGGGACTCGGTACGAGCAGTACTTC CASSWKPGTSGTRYEQYF TRBJ2-7 many TRBD2 TRBV11-2
TGTGCCAGCAGTTCCCCCCCGGTCCTTTTGCGGAGTGGGGCCAACGTCCTGACTTTC CASSSPPVLLRSGANVLTF TRBJ2-6 few - TRBV27
TGTGCCAGCAGCTTAGTGGGACTAGCGGCCTACGAGCAGTACTTC CASSLVGLAAYEQYF TRBJ2-7 many TRBD2 TRBV7-2
TGTGCCAGCAGTCCTCGGGGAGGGGGCTATAACGAGCAGTACTTC CASSPRGGGYNEQYF TRBJ2-7 - - TRBV12-3/TRBV12-4
TGTGCCAGCAGCTCCCCCAGAAAGGTTTCCACCGGGGAGCTGTTTTTT CASSSPRKVSTGELFF TRBJ2-2 - - TRBV7-2
TGTGCCAGCTCGGATGGGAACAGGGGGCTCACTGAAGCTTTCTTT CASSDGNRGLTEAFF TRBJ1-1 many TRBD1 TRBV18
TGTGCCACCAGTGATTTGTTGCGGGGGACCTACAATGAGCAGTTCTTC CATSDLLRGTYNEQFF TRBJ2-1 - TRBD2 TRBV24-1
TGTGCCAGCAGTTTTCGACAGGCTGGGGGAGAGACCCAGTACTTC CASSFRQAGGETQYF TRBJ2-5 many - TRBV12-3/TRBV12-4
TGCGCCAGCAGCCCGACGGGACTAGCGGGAGACGAGCAGTACTTC CASSPTGLAGDEQYF TRBJ2-7 few TRBD2 TRBV4-1
TGTGCCAGCGCAACGCAGGGGGCGCGAGTCACCGGGGAGCTGTTTTTT CASATQGARVTGELFF TRBJ2-2 - TRBD1 TRBV2
TGCGCCAGCAGAGAGACTAGCGTACTCAATGAGCAGTTCTTC CASRETSVLNEQFF TRBJ2-1 many TRBD2 TRBV5-1
TGCAGTGCTACGGGACAGGACAATTACGAGCAGTACTTC CSATGQDNYEQYF TRBJ2-7 many TRBD1 TRBV20-1
TGTGCCAGCAGCCAAATTGGGGGCACAGATACGCAGTATTTT CASSQIGGTDTQYF TRBJ2-3 many - TRBV7-6
TGTGCCAGCAGTGACGGGACAGCCGAACTCTCCTATAATTCACCCCTCCACTTT CASSDGTAELSYNSPLHF TRBJ1-6 few TRBD1 TRBV6-1
TGCGCCAGCAGCCAAGATTATCGGCTCACCCGGGGCACCGGGGAGCTGTTTTTT CASSQDYRLTRGTGELFF TRBJ2-2 - - TRBV4-1
TGTGCCACCAGAGGACTAGCGGGAGAGTGGCAGTATTTT CATRGLAGEWQYF TRBJ2-3 few TRBD2 TRBV15
TGTGCCAGCAGCGCCCGAGTACCCCTGGCAGATACGCAGTATTTT CASSARVPLADTQYF TRBJ2-3 many - TRBV5-6
TGTGCCAGCAGTTTCCAGGGGTTTACGTACTTC CASSFQGFTYF TRBJ2-4 few - TRBV27
TGTGCCTGGAGTCCCTCGGTGACCTACAATGAGCAGTTCTTC CAWSPSVTYNEQFF TRBJ2-1 - - TRBV30
TGTGCCAGCAGCCCACAGTTTCCGGGACGCAGCTCTGGAAACACCATATATTTT CASSPQFPGRSSGNTIYF TRBJ1-3 few - TRBV13
TGTGCCAGCAGAGATACGGTATTCGGCTACACCTTC CASRDTVFGYTF TRBJ1-2 - - TRBV6-1
TGTGCCACCAGTGACCCTGGCCCGATAGCCGCAGATACGCAGTATTTT CATSDPGPIAADTQYF TRBJ2-3 - - TRBV24-1
TGTGCCAGCAGCTTAGCAACCGGACAGGCCAACATTCAGTACTTC CASSLATGQANIQYF TRBJ2-4 few TRBD1 TRBV7-2
TGTGCCAGCAGTGAACGGACAACTAATGAAAAACTGTTTTTT CASSERTTNEKLFF TRBJ1-4 - - TRBV6-1
TGTGCCAGCAGTTCGACAGGGAGGACTGAAGCTTTCTTT CASSSTGRTEAFF TRBJ1-1 many TRBD1 TRBV12-3/TRBV12-4
TGCGCCAGCAGCCAAGATCCGGGACAGGGGCTCTATGGCTACACCTTC CASSQDPGQGLYGYTF TRBJ1-2 many TRBD1 TRBV4-3
TGTGCCAGCAGCCAGTGGGCGGGATCTAGCACAGATACGCAGTATTTT CASSQWAGSSTDTQYF TRBJ2-3 - - TRBV14
TGTGCCAGCAGCCCACCCGGGGGCTCCTACAATGAGCAGTTCTTC CASSPPGGSYNEQFF TRBJ2-1 many - TRBV11-3
TGTGCCAGCAGCCTACAGGGGGGCCCTTATGCTGAGCAGTTCTTC CASSLQGGPYAEQFF TRBJ2-1 many TRBD1 TRBV7-9
TGTGCCAGCAGTTTATCCCAGGGTTGGCGCAATCAGCCCCAGCATTTT CASSLSQGWRNQPQHF TRBJ1-5 many - TRBV28
TGTGCCAGCAGCCAAGATCTGAGCCGATACACCGGGGAGCTGTTTTTT CASSQDLSRYTGELFF TRBJ2-2 few - TRBV14
TGTGCCAGCAGCTTCCAATGGGCTAGCGGGATCTCGGCCACCGGGGAGCTGTTTTTT CASSFQWASGISATGELFF TRBJ2-2 many TRBD2 TRBV7-3
TGCAGTGCGGGACTAGCGGGACAAGTCGAGCAGTACTTC CSAGLAGQVEQYF TRBJ2-7 many TRBD2 TRBV20-1